This T cell receptor (beta chain) was captured in a study of cytomegalovirus exposure and HLA in healthy donors. The study, taken as a whole, reports: Many donors shared some public TCRs, even though most TCR sequences were rare. Upon later analysis, HLA-associated TCR beta chains proved more clonally expanded than other, equally common chains. When analyzed later, the rates of TCR association showed variation by HLA locus, with DRB1 the most and HLA-C the fewest. Among the CMV-associated chains, three were confirmed in vitro as specific for CMV antigens.

V was clipped by 1 base and J by 4 bases, with 7 bases between them. The CDR3 loop spans 13 amino acids. Germline assignment: CDR1 SGHTA and CDR2 FQGNSA. This clone was seen more than once but under ten times. Its specificity is not known. The PCR ran on 60 Vbeta and 13 Jbeta primers. TCRdb keeps only in-frame clones here, not all; method: immunoSEQ multiplex PCR. This table has 99,000 or so clones, 78% appearing once. Specimen: PBMCs. The chain is built from TRBV7-2 and TRBJ1-2; D is unclear. The sequence came from a man between 25 and 39 years old in good health and CMV-seronegative. The CDR3 sequence is CASSLGTAYGYTF. Here the CDR3 DNA reads TGTGCCAGCAGCTTAGGAACAGCCTATGGCTACACCTTC. Using reference TRBV7-2 and TRBJ1-2 for the parts outside the CDR3, the full variable domain is GAGVSQSPSNKVTEKGKDVELRCDPISGHTALYWYRQSLGQGLEFLIYFQGNSAPDKSGLPSDRFSAERTGGSVSTLTIQRTQQEDSAVYLCASSLGTAYGYTFGSGTRLTVV.